These T cell receptor beta chains were read from a single sample in a study of shared clonotypes between healthy human individuals. The protocol was immunoSEQ multiplex PCR, while the TCRdb copy is restricted to in-frame clones and leaves out a portion. The data show more than 450,000 clones, less than 85% seen once. Sequenced sample: PBMCs. These receptors came from a woman aged 35 to 49 in good health. Some clones in this sample may be carry-over from other donors' samples. Both conserved end residues are part of each CDR3. Fields, in order: J gene, V gene, D gene, clone size, CDR3 DNA, CDR3 protein. D genes are given only for firm matches. Only some rows state a clone size, as once, few, many or a class for expanded clones.

>TRBJ2-7|TRBV18|TRBD2|-
TGTGCCAGCTCACCAGGCGGGAGTAACGACGAGCAGTACTTC
CASSPGGSNDEQYF
>TRBJ2-1|TRBV27|-|-
TGTGCCAGCAGTTTGTGGGGGACTGGATACAATGAGCAGTTCTTC
CASSLWGTGYNEQFF
>TRBJ2-7|TRBV6-1|TRBD2|-
TGTGCCAGCATGGGGCCTAGCGGGGGTGAGCAGTACTTC
CASMGPSGGEQYF
>TRBJ2-7|TRBV5-1|TRBD1|-
TGCGCCAGCAGCCCCCGACAGGGCGTCTCCTACGAGCAGTACTTC
CASSPRQGVSYEQYF
>TRBJ1-1|TRBV6-5|-|few
TGTGCCAGCAGCCTGACAATGAACACTGAAGCTTTCTTT
CASSLTMNTEAFF
>TRBJ1-5|TRBV6-1|-|-
TGTGCCAGCAGGAAGAACCTACTCAATCAGCCCCAGCATTTT
CASRKNLLNQPQHF
>TRBJ2-7|TRBV14|TRBD2|-
TGTGCCAGCAGCCAAACACTAGCGGGAGGCCACGAGCAGTACTTC
CASSQTLAGGHEQYF
>TRBJ1-5|TRBV5-1|-|-
TGCGCCAGCAGCTTGGGAACTTGGGCCGGGGAGAATCAGCCCCAGCATTTT
CASSLGTWAGENQPQHF
>TRBJ2-7|TRBV7-6|TRBD1|-
TGTGCCAGCAGCCCTCCCGGACAGGGCTACGAGCAGTACTTC
CASSPPGQGYEQYF
>TRBJ2-3|TRBV28|TRBD2|-
TGTGCCAGCAGTTTATGGCGCGGGGGGCCCCAGGGTACGCAGTATTTT
CASSLWRGGPQGTQYF